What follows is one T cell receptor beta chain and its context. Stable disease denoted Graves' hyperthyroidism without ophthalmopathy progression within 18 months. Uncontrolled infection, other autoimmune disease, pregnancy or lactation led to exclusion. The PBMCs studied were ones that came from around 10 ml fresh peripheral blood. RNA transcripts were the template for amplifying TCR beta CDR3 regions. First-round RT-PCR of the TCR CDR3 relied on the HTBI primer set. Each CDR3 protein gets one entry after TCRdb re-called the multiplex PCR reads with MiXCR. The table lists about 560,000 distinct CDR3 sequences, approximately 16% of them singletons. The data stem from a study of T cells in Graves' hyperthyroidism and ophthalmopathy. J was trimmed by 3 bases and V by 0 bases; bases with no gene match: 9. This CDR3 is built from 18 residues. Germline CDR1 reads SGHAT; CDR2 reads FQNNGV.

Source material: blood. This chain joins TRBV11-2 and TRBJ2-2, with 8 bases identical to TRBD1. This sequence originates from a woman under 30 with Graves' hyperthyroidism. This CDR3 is CASSLDVRQGAYTGELFF. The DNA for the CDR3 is TGTGCCAGCAGCTTAGATGTGAGGCAGGGGGCCTACACCGGGGAGCTGTTTTTT.